This T cell receptor (beta chain) was documented in a study of tumor and adjacent non-tumor tissue in lung cancer. Study-level information: The patients, roughly 10 men and roughly 5 women, were about 31 to 80 with stage I to III disease.

The template was RNA from unsorted bulk tissue. Study conclusions and caveats: Tumor TCR diversity, when higher, was linked to shorter survival. In normal lung, the top 100 clones were significantly more dominant than in tumor. Tumor tissue had significantly higher TCR diversity than normal lung.

The library came from three nested PCR rounds adapted from ARM-PCR protocols. A single record per CDR3 protein comes from TCRdb applying MiXCR to the multiplex PCR reads. This table holds about 200,000 distinct CDR3 sequences, over 55% found once. In the case of this clonotype: The target antigen is unknown. Sequence at one end of the junction differs from germline and may be a read error.

The sequence derives from a man in his 60s with non-small cell lung cancer. The sample consisted of lung tumor tissue.

The CDR3 DNA reads as TGTGTCAGCAGCGCGGGACAGGGGGGGATCACTGAAGCTTTCTTT. It yields the protein CVSSAGQGGITEAFF. The chain employs TRBV11-3 and TRBJ1-1; 11 positions agree with TRBD1. Germline V gene sequence: CDR1 SGHNT, CDR2 YENEEA. CDR3 length: 15 amino acids.